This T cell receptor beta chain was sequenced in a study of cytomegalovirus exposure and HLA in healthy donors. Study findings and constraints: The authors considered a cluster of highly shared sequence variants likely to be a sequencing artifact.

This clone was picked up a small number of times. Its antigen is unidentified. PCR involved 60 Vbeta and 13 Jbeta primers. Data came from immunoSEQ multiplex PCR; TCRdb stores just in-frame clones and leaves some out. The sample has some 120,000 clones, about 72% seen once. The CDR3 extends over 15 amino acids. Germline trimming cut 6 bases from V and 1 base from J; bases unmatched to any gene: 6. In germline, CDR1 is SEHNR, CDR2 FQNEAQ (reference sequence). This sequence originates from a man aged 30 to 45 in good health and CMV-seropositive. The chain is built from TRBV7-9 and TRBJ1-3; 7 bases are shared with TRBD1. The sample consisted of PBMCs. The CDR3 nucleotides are TGTGCCAGCAGTCCGACAGGGTGGTCTGGAAACACCATATATTTT. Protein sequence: CASSPTGWSGNTIYF.